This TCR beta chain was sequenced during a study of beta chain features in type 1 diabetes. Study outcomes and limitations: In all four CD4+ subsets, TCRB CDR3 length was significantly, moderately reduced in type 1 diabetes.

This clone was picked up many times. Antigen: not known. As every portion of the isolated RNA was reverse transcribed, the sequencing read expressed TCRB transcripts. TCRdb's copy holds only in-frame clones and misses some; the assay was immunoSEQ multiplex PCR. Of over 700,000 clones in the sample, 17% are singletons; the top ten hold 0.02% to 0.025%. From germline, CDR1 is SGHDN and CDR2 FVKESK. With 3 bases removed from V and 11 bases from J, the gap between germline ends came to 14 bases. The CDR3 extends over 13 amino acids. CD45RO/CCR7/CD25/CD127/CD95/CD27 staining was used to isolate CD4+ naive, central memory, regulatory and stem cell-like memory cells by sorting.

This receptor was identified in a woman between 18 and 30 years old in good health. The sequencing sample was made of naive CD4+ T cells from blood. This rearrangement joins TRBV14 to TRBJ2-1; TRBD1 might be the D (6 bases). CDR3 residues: CASSHGTTGQQFF. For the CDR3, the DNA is TGTGCCAGCAGCCACGGGACAACGGGGCAGCAGTTCTTC. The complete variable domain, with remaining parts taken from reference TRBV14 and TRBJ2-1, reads EAGVTQFPSHSVIEKGQTVTLRCDPISGHDNLYWYRRVMGKEIKFLLHFVKESKQDESGMPNNRFLAERTGGTYSTLKVQPAELEDSGVYFCASSHGTTGQQFFGPGTRLTVL.